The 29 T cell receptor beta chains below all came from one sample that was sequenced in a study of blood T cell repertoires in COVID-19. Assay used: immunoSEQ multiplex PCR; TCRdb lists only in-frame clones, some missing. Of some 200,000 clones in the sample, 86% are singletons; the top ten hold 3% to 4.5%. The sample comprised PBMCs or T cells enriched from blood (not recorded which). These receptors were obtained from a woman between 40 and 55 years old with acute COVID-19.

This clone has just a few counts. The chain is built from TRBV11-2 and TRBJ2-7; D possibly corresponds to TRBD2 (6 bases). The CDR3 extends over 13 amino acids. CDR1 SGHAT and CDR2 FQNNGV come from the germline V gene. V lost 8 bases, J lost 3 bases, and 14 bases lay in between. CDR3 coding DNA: TGTGCCAGCGCGGGGTGGGGTGACTACGAGCAGTACTTC. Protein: CASAGWGDYEQYF.

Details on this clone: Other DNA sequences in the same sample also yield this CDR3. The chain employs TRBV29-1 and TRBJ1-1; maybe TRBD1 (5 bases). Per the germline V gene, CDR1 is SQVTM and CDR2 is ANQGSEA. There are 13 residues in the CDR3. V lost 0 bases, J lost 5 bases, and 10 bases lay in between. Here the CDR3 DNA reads TGCAGCGTTGAAGATCGGGGGAGGACTGAAGCTTTCTTT. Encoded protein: CSVEDRGRTEAFF. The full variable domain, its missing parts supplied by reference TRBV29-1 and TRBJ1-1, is SAVISQKPSRDICQRGTSLTIQCQVDSQVTMMFWYRQQPGQSLTLIATANQGSEATYESGFVIDKFPISRPNLTFSTLTVSNMSPEDSSIYLCSVEDRGRTEAFFGQGTRLTVV.

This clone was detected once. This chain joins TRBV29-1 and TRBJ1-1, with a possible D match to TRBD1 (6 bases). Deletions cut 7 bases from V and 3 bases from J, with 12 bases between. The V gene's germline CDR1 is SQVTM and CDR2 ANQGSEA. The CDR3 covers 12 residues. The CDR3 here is CSAGVVDTEAFF. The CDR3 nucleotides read TGCAGCGCAGGGGTGGTGGACACTGAAGCTTTCTTT.

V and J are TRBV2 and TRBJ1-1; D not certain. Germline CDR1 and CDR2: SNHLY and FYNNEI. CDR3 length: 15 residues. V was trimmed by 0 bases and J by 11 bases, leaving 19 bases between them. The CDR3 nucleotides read TGTGCCAGCAGTGAAGCGCCGAGTCACAGCTCTCGGGCTTTCTTT. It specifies CASSEAPSHSSRAFF.

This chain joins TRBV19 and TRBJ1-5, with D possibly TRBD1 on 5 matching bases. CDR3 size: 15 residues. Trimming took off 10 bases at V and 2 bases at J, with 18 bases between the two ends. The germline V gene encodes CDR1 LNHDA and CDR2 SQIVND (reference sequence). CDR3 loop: CATQGGRRGNQPQHF. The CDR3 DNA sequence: TGTGCCACCCAGGGAGGTAGGAGAGGCAATCAGCCCCAGCATTTT.

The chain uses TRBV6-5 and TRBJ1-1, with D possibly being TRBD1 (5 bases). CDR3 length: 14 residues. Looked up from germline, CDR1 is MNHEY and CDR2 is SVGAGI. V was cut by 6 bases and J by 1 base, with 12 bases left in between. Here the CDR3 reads CASRRGARNTEAFF. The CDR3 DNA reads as TGTGCCAGCAGACGCGGGGCTCGGAACACTGAAGCTTTCTTT.

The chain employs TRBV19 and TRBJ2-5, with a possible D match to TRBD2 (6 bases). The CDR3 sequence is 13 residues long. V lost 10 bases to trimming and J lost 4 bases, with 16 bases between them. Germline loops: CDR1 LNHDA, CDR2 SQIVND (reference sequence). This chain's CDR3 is CATEQAGGETQYF. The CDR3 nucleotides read TGTGCCACCGAACAAGCCGGGGGAGAGACCCAGTACTTC.

The CDR3 DNA is TGTGCCAGCAGCCGGTCAGGGGGCTTTGGAGATACGCAGTATTTT. Amino acid sequence: CASSRSGGFGDTQYF. This rearrangement joins TRBV9 to TRBJ2-3; 8 bases are a match to TRBD1. The CDR3 consists of 15 residues. With 4 bases clipped from V and 5 bases from J, the junction kept 9 bases outside the gene matches. Germline values: CDR1 SGDLS, CDR2 YYNGEE.

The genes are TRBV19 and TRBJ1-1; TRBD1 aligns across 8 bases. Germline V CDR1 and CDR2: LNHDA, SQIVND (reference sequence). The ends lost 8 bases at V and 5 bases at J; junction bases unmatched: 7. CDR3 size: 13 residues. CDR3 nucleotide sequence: TGTGCCAGTGGCCGGACAGGGAAGACTGAAGCTTTCTTT. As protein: CASGRTGKTEAFF.

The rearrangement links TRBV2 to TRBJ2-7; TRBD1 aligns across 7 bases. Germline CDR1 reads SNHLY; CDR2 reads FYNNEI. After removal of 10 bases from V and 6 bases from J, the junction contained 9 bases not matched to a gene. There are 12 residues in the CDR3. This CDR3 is CATYDRASEQYF. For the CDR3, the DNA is TGTGCCACCTATGACAGGGCCTCCGAGCAGTACTTC.

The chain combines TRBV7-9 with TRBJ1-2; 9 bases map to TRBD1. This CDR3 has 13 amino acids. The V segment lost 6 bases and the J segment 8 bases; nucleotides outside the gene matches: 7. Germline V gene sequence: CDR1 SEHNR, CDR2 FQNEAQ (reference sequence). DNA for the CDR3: TGTGCCAGCAGGTCCGGGACAGGGAGCGGCTACACCTTC. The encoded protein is CASRSGTGSGYTF.

The CDR3 DNA is TGTGCCAGCAGCGTCAGGGTTAGAAACACCATATATTTT. Protein sequence: CASSVRVRNTIYF. The rearrangement links TRBV7-9 to TRBJ1-3, with a possible D match to TRBD1 (5 bases). The CDR3 spans 13 residues. V dropped 5 bases and J dropped 5 bases, with 10 bases sitting between them. Looked up from germline, CDR1 is SEHNR and CDR2 is FQNEAQ (reference sequence).

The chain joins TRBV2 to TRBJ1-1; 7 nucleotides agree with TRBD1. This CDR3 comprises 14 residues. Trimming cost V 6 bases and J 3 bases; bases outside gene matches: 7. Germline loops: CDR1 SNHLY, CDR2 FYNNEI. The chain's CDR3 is CASSARQGYTEAFF. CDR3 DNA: TGTGCCAGCAGCGCCCGACAGGGCTACACTGAAGCTTTCTTT.

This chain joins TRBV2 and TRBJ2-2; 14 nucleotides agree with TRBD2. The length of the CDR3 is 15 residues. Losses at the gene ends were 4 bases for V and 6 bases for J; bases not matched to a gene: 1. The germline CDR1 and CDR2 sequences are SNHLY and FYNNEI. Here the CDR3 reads CASSATSGGAGELFF. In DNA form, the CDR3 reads TGTGCCAGCAGTGCGACTAGCGGGGGGGCCGGGGAGCTGTTTTTT.

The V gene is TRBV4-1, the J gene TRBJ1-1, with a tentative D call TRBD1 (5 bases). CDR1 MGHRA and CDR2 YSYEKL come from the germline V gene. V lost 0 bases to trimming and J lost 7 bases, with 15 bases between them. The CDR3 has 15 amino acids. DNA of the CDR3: TGCGCCAGCAGCCAAGATCAAGCAGGGATGGATGAAGCTTTCTTT. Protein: CASSQDQAGMDEAFF.

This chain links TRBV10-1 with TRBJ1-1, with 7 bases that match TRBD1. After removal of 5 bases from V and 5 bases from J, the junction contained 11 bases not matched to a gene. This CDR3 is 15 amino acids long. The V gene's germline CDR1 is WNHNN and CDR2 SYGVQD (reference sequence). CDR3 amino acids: CASSPGTVSGTEAFF. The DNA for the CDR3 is TGCGCCAGCAGTCCGGGGACAGTGAGTGGAACTGAAGCTTTCTTT.

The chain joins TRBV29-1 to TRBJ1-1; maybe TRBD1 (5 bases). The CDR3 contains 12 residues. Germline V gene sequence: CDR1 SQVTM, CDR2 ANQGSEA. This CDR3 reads CRAGGSSAEAFF. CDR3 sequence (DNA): TGCAGGGCTGGGGGGTCGAGTGCTGAAGCTTTCTTT.

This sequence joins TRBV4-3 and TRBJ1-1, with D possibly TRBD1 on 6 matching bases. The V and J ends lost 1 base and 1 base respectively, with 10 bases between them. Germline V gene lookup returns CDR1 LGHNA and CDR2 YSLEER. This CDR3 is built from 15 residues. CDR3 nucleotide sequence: TGCGCCAGCAGCCAAGGCCCGGGACAGAACACTGAAGCTTTCTTT. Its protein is CASSQGPGQNTEAFF.

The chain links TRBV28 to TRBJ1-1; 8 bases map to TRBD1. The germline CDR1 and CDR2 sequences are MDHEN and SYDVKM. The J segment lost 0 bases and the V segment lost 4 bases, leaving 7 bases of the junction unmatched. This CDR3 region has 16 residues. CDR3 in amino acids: CASSSATGQVNTEAFF. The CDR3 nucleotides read TGTGCCAGCAGTTCAGCTACGGGACAGGTGAACACTGAAGCTTTCTTT.

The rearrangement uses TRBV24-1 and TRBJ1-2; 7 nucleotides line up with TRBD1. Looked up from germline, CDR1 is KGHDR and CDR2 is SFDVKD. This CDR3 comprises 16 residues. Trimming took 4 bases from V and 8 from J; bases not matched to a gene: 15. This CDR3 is CATSDRGGLGNGGYTF. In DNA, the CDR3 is TGTGCCACCAGTGACCGAGGGGGCTTAGGCAACGGGGGCTACACCTTC.

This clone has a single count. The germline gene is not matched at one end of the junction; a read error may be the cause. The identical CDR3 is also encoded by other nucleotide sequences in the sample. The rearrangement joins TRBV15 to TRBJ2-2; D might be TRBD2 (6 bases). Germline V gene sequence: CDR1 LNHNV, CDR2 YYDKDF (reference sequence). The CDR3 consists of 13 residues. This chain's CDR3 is CATSRGGTGELFF. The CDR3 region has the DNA TGTGCCACCAGTAGAGGAGGGACCGGGGAGCTGTTTTTT. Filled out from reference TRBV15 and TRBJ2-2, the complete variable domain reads DAMVIQNPRYQVTQFGKPVTLSCSQTLNHNVMYWYQQKSSQAPKLLFHYYDKDFNNEADTPDNFQSRRPNTSFCFLDIRSPGLGDTAMYLCATSRGGTGELFFGEGSRLTVL.

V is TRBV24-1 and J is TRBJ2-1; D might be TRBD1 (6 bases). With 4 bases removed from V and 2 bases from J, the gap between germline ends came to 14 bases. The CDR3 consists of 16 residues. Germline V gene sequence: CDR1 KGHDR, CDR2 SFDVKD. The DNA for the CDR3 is TGTGCCACCAGTGACTCCCGACAGGCTACCTACAATGAGCAGTTCTTC. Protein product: CATSDSRQATYNEQFF.

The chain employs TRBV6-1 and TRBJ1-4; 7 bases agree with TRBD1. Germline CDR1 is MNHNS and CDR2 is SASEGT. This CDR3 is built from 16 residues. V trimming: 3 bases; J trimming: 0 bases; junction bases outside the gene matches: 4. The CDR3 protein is CASSDEGTATNEKLFF. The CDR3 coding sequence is TGTGCCAGCAGTGACGAGGGGACAGCAACTAATGAAAAACTGTTTTTT.

The CDR3 reads CASSHIGGRDTEAFF. The CDR3 coding sequence is TGTGCCAGCAGCCATATTGGGGGCAGGGATACTGAAGCTTTCTTT. This chain joins TRBV3-1 (or the pseudogene TRBV3-2) and TRBJ1-1; tentative D call: TRBD1 (6 bases). Trimming removed 3 bases at V and 5 bases at J, with 16 bases between. The CDR3 totals 15 residues. The germline V gene has CDR1 LGHDT and CDR2 YNNKEL (reference sequence).

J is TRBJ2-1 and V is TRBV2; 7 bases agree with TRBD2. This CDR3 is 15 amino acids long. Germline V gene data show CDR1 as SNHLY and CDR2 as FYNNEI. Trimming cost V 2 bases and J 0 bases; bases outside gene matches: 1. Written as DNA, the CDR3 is TGTGCCAGCAGTGAACGCGGGAGCTCCTACAATGAGCAGTTCTTC. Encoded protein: CASSERGSSYNEQFF.

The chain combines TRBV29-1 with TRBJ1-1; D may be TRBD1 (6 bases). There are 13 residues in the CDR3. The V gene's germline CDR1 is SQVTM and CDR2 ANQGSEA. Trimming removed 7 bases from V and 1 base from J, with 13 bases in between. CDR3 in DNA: TGCAGCGCCGTAGGGGGACAGAACACTGAAGCTTTCTTT. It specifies CSAVGGQNTEAFF.

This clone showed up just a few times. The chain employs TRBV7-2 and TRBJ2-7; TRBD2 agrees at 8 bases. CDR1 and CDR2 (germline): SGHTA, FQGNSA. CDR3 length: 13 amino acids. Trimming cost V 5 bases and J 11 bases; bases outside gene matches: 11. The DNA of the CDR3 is TGTGCCAGCAGCCTAAGTCAGGCGGGGGGAAAGTACTTC. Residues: CASSLSQAGGKYF.

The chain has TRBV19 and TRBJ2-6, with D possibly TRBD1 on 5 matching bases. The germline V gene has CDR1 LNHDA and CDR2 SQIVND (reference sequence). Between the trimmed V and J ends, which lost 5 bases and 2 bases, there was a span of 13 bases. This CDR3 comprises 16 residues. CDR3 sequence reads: CASSGQKRTGANVLTF. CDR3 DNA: TGTGCCAGTAGTGGACAAAAAAGGACTGGGGCCAACGTCCTGACTTTC.

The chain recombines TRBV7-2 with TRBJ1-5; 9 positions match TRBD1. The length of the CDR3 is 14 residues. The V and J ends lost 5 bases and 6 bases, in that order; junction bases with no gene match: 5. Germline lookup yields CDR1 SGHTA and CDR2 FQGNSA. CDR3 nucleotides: TGTGCCAGCAGCGTTACAGGGGGCGGTCAGCCCCAGCATTTT. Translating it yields CASSVTGGGQPQHF. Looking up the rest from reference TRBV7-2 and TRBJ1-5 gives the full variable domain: GAGVSQSPSNKVTEKGKDVELRCDPISGHTALYWYRQSLGQGLEFLIYFQGNSAPDKSGLPSDRFSAERTGGSVSTLTIQRTQQEDSAVYLCASSVTGGGQPQHFGDGTRLSIL.